A selection of T cell receptor beta chains follows, all from one sample in a study of CD8 T cells in ankylosing spondylitis. TCRdb itself ran the 5' RACE reads through MiXCR, one entry per CDR3 protein. The sample shows around 890,000 distinct CDR3 sequences, roughly 10% of them seen only once. Sequencing was done on a sample of blood, either unsorted or a sorted T cell fraction (not recorded which). Receptors were obtained from a male donor with ankylosing spondylitis. The conserved cysteine and the conserved F or W are not part of the CDR3 here. The D gene is left open where the match is weak. Clone size is shown for a subset of rows, as once, few, many or a class of expanded clone.

d_gene	abundance	v_gene	j_gene	CDR3aa
.	many	TRBV27	TRBJ2-1	ASSKHGNEQF
.	.	TRBV5-1	TRBJ1-1	ASSPAGVLNTEAF
.	.	TRBV5-1	TRBJ1-6	ASSLTPGAPLH
TRBD2	.	TRBV6-1	TRBJ2-2	ASSEHNRAGGLF
.	.	TRBV6-1	TRBJ2-1	ASSPDAQRREQF
.	few	TRBV28	TRBJ2-5	ASRQGETQY
.	.	TRBV18	TRBJ1-2	ASSPSADGGGYT
TRBD1	few	TRBV7-6	TRBJ2-3	ASSLQGETDTQY
.	few	TRBV24-1	TRBJ1-5	ATSDFRRKQPQH
.	few	TRBV11-2	TRBJ1-6	ASRKPGRRNSPLH
.	few	TRBV20-1	TRBJ2-1	SAVSGTLRNEQF
TRBD2	.	TRBV18	TRBJ2-7	ASSPPRGSGEILYEQY
.	many	TRBV20-1	TRBJ2-3	SAPRLATTDTQY
.	many	TRBV5-1	TRBJ2-2	ASNRANTGELF
.	.	TRBV28	TRBJ1-6	ASSSYQGNSPLH
.	.	TRBV6-5	TRBJ2-3	ASSYEALGNTQY
.	many	TRBV6-1	TRBJ1-4	ASSSSNEKLF
.	few	TRBV3-1	TRBJ2-2	ASSLGTYAGELF
TRBD2	many	TRBV4-1	TRBJ2-3	ASSRPGLAGALENTQY
TRBD1	once	TRBV28	TRBJ1-2	ASRGTGVQSSPFNYGYT
.	many	TRBV20-1	TRBJ1-6	SAEGNSPLH
.	many	TRBV20-1	TRBJ2-7	SARGLYEQY
TRBD2	few	TRBV28	TRBJ2-2	ASRRAGGNTGELF
.	.	TRBV18	TRBJ2-7	ASSPSPAYEQY
.	.	TRBV27	TRBJ2-5	ASSWIAQETQY
TRBD1	many	TRBV29-1	TRBJ2-5	SAERGPRETQY
.	.	TRBV5-4	TRBJ2-2	ASSPSGALLSGELF
.	.	TRBV14	TRBJ2-3	ASSQDWNTQY
.	.	TRBV6-6	TRBJ1-5	AIRQPNQPQH
TRBD2	.	TRBV20-1	TRBJ2-5	SARSGLAGWRPAIQETQY
.	.	TRBV20-1	TRBJ1-1	RAQQGNTEAF
TRBD2	.	TRBV6-2/TRBV6-3	TRBJ2-7	ASRLSGTSGYEQY
TRBD2	few	TRBV20-1	TRBJ2-1	SARSSGGRYNEQF
TRBD2	.	TRBV3-1	TRBJ2-2	ASTKLAGQNTGELF
TRBD2	few	TRBV11-3	TRBJ2-1	ASSLHAGAYNEQF
.	.	TRBV6-1	TRBJ1-2	STAGLLNYGYT
.	few	TRBV15	TRBJ2-7	ATSRGYASGEQY
TRBD1	.	TRBV20-1	TRBJ1-6	SARDWGQGDSPLH
.	.	TRBV9	TRBJ2-7	ASSPRRLARDYEQY
TRBD2	few	TRBV5-4	TRBJ2-5	ASSLIAGPQETQY